This is a list of T cell receptor beta chains from one sample in a study of beta chain features in type 1 diabetes. The data were produced by immunoSEQ multiplex PCR, yet TCRdb's version contains in-frame clones alone and is incomplete. This repertoire shows under 350,000 clones, around 24% found once; its top ten account for around 0.013%. Sequenced material: naive CD4+ T cells from blood. Every receptor here comes from a woman in her 30s with type 1 diabetes. The CDR3 runs from the conserved cysteine through the conserved F or W. Each record gives: J gene, D gene, V gene, clone size, CDR3 DNA, CDR3 protein. D genes are given only for firm matches. Size values are once, few and many counts, or a class for expanded clones, and some rows have none.

TRBJ2-7 | NA | TRBV28 | few | TGTGCCAGCAGTTCTAACTACGAGCAGTACTTC | CASSSNYEQYF
TRBJ2-5 | TRBD2 | TRBV6-6 | NA | TGTGCCAGCAGTCGTAGCGGGAGAGGGGAGACCCAGTACTTC | CASSRSGRGETQYF
TRBJ2-2 | NA | TRBV6-4 | NA | TGTGCCAGCAGTCAACAGCGGGCCGGGGAGCTGTTTTTT | CASSQQRAGELFF
TRBJ2-4 | TRBD2 | TRBV2 | NA | TGTGCCAGCATGCGGGAGACCAAAAACATTCAGTACTTC | CASMRETKNIQYF
TRBJ1-2 | NA | TRBV4-2 | NA | TGTGCCAGCAGCAGCCAAGACGGAGTGAGTGGCTATGGCTACACCTTC | CASSSQDGVSGYGYTF
TRBJ2-4 | NA | TRBV1 | NA | TGCACCAGCACCATCAGGGGATCCAAAAACATTCAGTACTTC | CTSTIRGSKNIQYF
TRBJ1-2 | TRBD1 | TRBV5-1 | few | TGCGCCAGCAGCCCGGGGACAGGTGTTAACTATGGCTACACCTTC | CASSPGTGVNYGYTF
TRBJ2-7 | TRBD2 | TRBV7-3 | NA | TGTGCCAGCAGCTCGATCCCTAGCGGGCCGTCGCCTGAGCAGTACTTC | CASSSIPSGPSPEQYF
TRBJ1-5 | NA | TRBV30 | few | TGTGCCTGGAGTGTACAAGACAATCAGCCCCAGCATTTT | CAWSVQDNQPQHF
TRBJ2-2 | TRBD1 | TRBV7-6 | NA | TGTGCCAGCAGCTTCGGGACAGTGAACACCGGGGAGCTGTTTTTT | CASSFGTVNTGELFF
TRBJ1-2 | NA | TRBV30 | NA | TGTGCCTGGAGTGCTTATAGGACAGACCGAAACTATGGCTACACCTTC | CAWSAYRTDRNYGYTF
TRBJ1-2 | NA | TRBV18 | NA | TGTGCCAGCTCACCAAACCGGGACACCAAAAGATACACCTTC | CASSPNRDTKRYTF
TRBJ2-6 | NA | TRBV27 | NA | TGTGCCAGCAGTCCCACTGATGGAGGGATGGGCTCTGGGGCCAACGTCCTGACTTTC | CASSPTDGGMGSGANVLTF